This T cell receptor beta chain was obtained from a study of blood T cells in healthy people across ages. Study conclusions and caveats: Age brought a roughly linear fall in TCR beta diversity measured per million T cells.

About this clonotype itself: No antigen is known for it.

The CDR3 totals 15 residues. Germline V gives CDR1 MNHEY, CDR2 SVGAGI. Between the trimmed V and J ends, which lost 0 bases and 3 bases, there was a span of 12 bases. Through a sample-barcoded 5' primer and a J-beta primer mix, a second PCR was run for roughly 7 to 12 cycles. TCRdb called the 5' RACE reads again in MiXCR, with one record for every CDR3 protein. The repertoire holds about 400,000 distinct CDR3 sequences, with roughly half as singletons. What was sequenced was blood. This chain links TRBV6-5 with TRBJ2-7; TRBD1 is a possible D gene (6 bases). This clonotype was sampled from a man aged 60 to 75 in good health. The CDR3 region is CASSYSLGAGYEQYF. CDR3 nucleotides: TGTGCCAGCAGTTACTCACTGGGGGCAGGCTACGAGCAGTACTTC.